Listed below are T cell receptor beta chains from one sample, sequenced in a study of blood T cell dynamics during melanoma immunotherapy. Sequenced by immunoSEQ multiplex PCR; TCRdb stores in-frame clones only, minus some. The repertoire holds about 28,000 clones, with roughly 88% as singletons. The source was blood, collected from a patient treated with checkpoint blockade. Every receptor here comes from a human donor with melanoma. Both conserved end residues are part of each CDR3. The order of the fields is D gene, clone size, V gene, J gene, CDR3 protein, CDR3 DNA. The D gene is left open where the match is weak. Rows may omit the clone size; those that give it use once, few, many or a size class.

d_call: TRBD2; clone_size: .; v_call: TRBV5-4; j_call: TRBJ2-2; cdr3_aa: CASSLDSAGDRQWNTGELFF; cdr3_nt: TGTGCCAGCAGCTTGGATTCGGCGGGAGATAGGCAATGGAACACCGGGGAGCTGTTTTTT
d_call: TRBD2; clone_size: .; v_call: TRBV19; j_call: TRBJ2-7; cdr3_aa: CASSMLAAAYEQYF; cdr3_nt: TGTGCCAGTAGTATGCTAGCGGCGGCCTACGAGCAGTACTTC
d_call: .; clone_size: .; v_call: TRBV28; j_call: TRBJ1-1; cdr3_aa: CASSLGAGSEAFF; cdr3_nt: TGTGCCAGCAGTTTAGGAGCGGGCTCTGAAGCTTTCTTT
d_call: .; clone_size: .; v_call: TRBV21-1; j_call: TRBJ2-1; cdr3_aa: CASSFPGTAHNEQFF; cdr3_nt: TGTGCCAGCAGCTTCCCCGGGACAGCTCACAATGAGCAGTTCTTC
d_call: .; clone_size: once; v_call: TRBV15; j_call: TRBJ1-2; cdr3_aa: CATSRTGRNYGYTF; cdr3_nt: TGTGCCACCAGCAGAACGGGACGGAACTATGGCTACACCTTC
d_call: .; clone_size: .; v_call: TRBV6-6; j_call: TRBJ2-7; cdr3_aa: CASRIDRNYEQYF; cdr3_nt: TGTGCCAGCAGAATCGACAGAAACTACGAGCAGTACTTC
d_call: .; clone_size: few; v_call: TRBV2; j_call: TRBJ2-1; cdr3_aa: CASSARDTHNEQFF; cdr3_nt: TGTGCCAGCAGCGCCCGGGACACACACAATGAGCAGTTCTTC
d_call: TRBD2; clone_size: .; v_call: TRBV19; j_call: TRBJ2-3; cdr3_aa: CASSPARTSGRDTQYF; cdr3_nt: TGTGCCAGTAGTCCGGCCCGGACTAGCGGGAGGGATACGCAGTATTTT
d_call: .; clone_size: .; v_call: TRBV19; j_call: TRBJ1-5; cdr3_aa: CASSVQLRGSSQPQHF; cdr3_nt: TGTGCCAGTAGTGTCCAATTGCGTGGTTCGAGTCAGCCCCAGCATTTT
d_call: .; clone_size: .; v_call: TRBV18; j_call: TRBJ1-6; cdr3_aa: CASSPPGGNSPLHF; cdr3_nt: TGTGCCAGCTCACCACCTGGCGGGAATTCACCCCTCCACTTT
d_call: .; clone_size: .; v_call: TRBV27; j_call: TRBJ1-2; cdr3_aa: CASSLSGFYGYTF; cdr3_nt: TGTGCCAGCAGTTTATCTGGGTTCTATGGCTACACCTTC
d_call: TRBD1; clone_size: .; v_call: TRBV6-1; j_call: TRBJ1-2; cdr3_aa: CASIPGQGNYGYTF; cdr3_nt: TGTGCCAGCATACCGGGACAGGGGAACTATGGCTACACCTTC
d_call: TRBD1; clone_size: few; v_call: TRBV4-2; j_call: TRBJ2-1; cdr3_aa: CASSPTGVNEQFF; cdr3_nt: TGTGCCAGCAGCCCCACAGGGGTTAATGAGCAGTTCTTC
d_call: TRBD1; clone_size: .; v_call: TRBV2; j_call: TRBJ2-1; cdr3_aa: CARRPTGVNEQFF; cdr3_nt: TGTGCCAGGAGGCCGACAGGGGTAAATGAGCAGTTCTTC
d_call: TRBD1; clone_size: once; v_call: TRBV19; j_call: TRBJ2-3; cdr3_aa: CASSTMGQNYLDTQYF; cdr3_nt: TGTGCCAGTAGCACCATGGGACAGAATTACCTGGATACGCAGTATTTT
d_call: TRBD2; clone_size: .; v_call: TRBV10-3; j_call: TRBJ2-1; cdr3_aa: CAISESTGLAGVNEQFF; cdr3_nt: TGTGCCATCAGTGAGTCGACTGGACTAGCGGGGGTAAATGAGCAGTTCTTC
d_call: .; clone_size: .; v_call: TRBV6-5; j_call: TRBJ1-5; cdr3_aa: CASSYTQGPEPQHF; cdr3_nt: TGTGCCAGCAGCTACACCCAGGGGCCGGAGCCCCAGCATTTT
d_call: .; clone_size: .; v_call: TRBV2; j_call: TRBJ2-5; cdr3_aa: CASSEALGKQETQYF; cdr3_nt: TGTGCCAGCAGTGAAGCGCTGGGGAAACAAGAGACCCAGTACTTC
d_call: TRBD1; clone_size: .; v_call: TRBV28; j_call: TRBJ1-6; cdr3_aa: CASSTHPGQGNSPLHF; cdr3_nt: TGTGCCAGCAGTACCCATCCGGGACAGGGGAATTCACCCCTCCACTTT
d_call: TRBD2; clone_size: .; v_call: TRBV6-5; j_call: TRBJ2-7; cdr3_aa: CASSPRGSSYEQYF; cdr3_nt: TGTGCCAGCAGTCCGCGGGGGAGCTCCTACGAGCAGTACTTC
d_call: .; clone_size: .; v_call: TRBV5-1; j_call: TRBJ2-6; cdr3_aa: CASRPGANVLTF; cdr3_nt: TGCGCCAGCAGGCCTGGGGCCAACGTCCTGACTTTC
d_call: .; clone_size: .; v_call: TRBV28; j_call: TRBJ1-4; cdr3_aa: CASRRQDFATNEKLFF; cdr3_nt: TGTGCCAGCAGAAGACAGGACTTTGCAACTAATGAAAAACTGTTTTTT
d_call: .; clone_size: few; v_call: TRBV21-1; j_call: TRBJ1-3; cdr3_aa: CASSKAQGAFHRSGNTIYF; cdr3_nt: TGTGCCAGCAGCAAAGCCCAGGGGGCTTTTCACCGCTCTGGAAACACCATATATTTT
d_call: TRBD2; clone_size: .; v_call: TRBV27; j_call: TRBJ2-5; cdr3_aa: CASRTSGDGETQYF; cdr3_nt: TGTGCCAGCCGGACTAGCGGGGATGGAGAGACCCAGTACTTC
d_call: TRBD1; clone_size: .; v_call: TRBV4-2; j_call: TRBJ1-5; cdr3_aa: CASSQNTGTGGNHGNQPQHF; cdr3_nt: TGTGCCAGCAGCCAAAACACCGGGACAGGGGGTAATCATGGCAATCAGCCCCAGCATTTT
d_call: .; clone_size: .; v_call: TRBV7-6; j_call: TRBJ2-3; cdr3_aa: CASSFLAGTDTQYF; cdr3_nt: TGTGCCAGCAGCTTTTTAGCGGGCACAGATACGCAGTATTTT
d_call: .; clone_size: .; v_call: TRBV10-2; j_call: TRBJ2-3; cdr3_aa: CASSTGGISTDTQYF; cdr3_nt: TGCGCCAGCAGTACCGGGGGAATAAGCACAGATACGCAGTATTTT
d_call: TRBD1; clone_size: .; v_call: TRBV10-3; j_call: TRBJ2-7; cdr3_aa: CAIRRGQGAPYEQYF; cdr3_nt: TGTGCCATCAGGAGAGGACAGGGGGCCCCCTACGAGCAGTACTTC
d_call: .; clone_size: once; v_call: TRBV29-1; j_call: TRBJ2-3; cdr3_aa: CSVAGLGSTDTQYF; cdr3_nt: TGCAGCGTTGCAGGGTTAGGTAGCACAGATACGCAGTATTTT
d_call: .; clone_size: .; v_call: TRBV30; j_call: TRBJ1-1; cdr3_aa: CAWSVTNTEAFF; cdr3_nt: TGTGCCTGGAGCGTAACGAACACTGAAGCTTTCTTT
d_call: .; clone_size: .; v_call: TRBV7-2; j_call: TRBJ2-7; cdr3_aa: CASSLSLDRITPYEQYF; cdr3_nt: TGTGCCAGCAGCTTAAGCTTAGACAGGATTACCCCCTACGAGCAGTACTTC
d_call: TRBD2; clone_size: .; v_call: TRBV9; j_call: TRBJ2-2; cdr3_aa: CASSRTSANTGELFF; cdr3_nt: TGTGCCAGCAGCCGGACTAGCGCGAACACCGGGGAGCTGTTTTTT
d_call: .; clone_size: .; v_call: TRBV10-3; j_call: TRBJ1-1; cdr3_aa: CAISTPGGRNTEAFF; cdr3_nt: TGTGCCATCAGTACCCCGGGAGGGAGGAACACTGAAGCTTTCTTT
d_call: TRBD1; clone_size: .; v_call: TRBV30; j_call: TRBJ2-1; cdr3_aa: CAWRNSDRVPFF; cdr3_nt: TGTGCCTGGAGAAACTCGGACAGGGTTCCGTTCTTC
d_call: TRBD1; clone_size: .; v_call: TRBV19; j_call: TRBJ2-5; cdr3_aa: CASSSLTGGETQYF; cdr3_nt: TGTGCCAGTAGTTCACTGACAGGGGGGGAGACCCAGTACTTC
d_call: .; clone_size: .; v_call: TRBV11-2; j_call: TRBJ1-1; cdr3_aa: CASSSQAGAEAFF; cdr3_nt: TGTGCCAGCAGTTCCCAGGCGGGGGCTGAAGCTTTCTTT
d_call: TRBD2; clone_size: once; v_call: TRBV19; j_call: TRBJ2-5; cdr3_aa: CASSIEAGRETQYF; cdr3_nt: TGTGCCAGTAGTATAGAAGCGGGACGAGAGACCCAGTACTTC
d_call: TRBD2; clone_size: .; v_call: TRBV11-2; j_call: TRBJ2-3; cdr3_aa: CASSSRLAGAAGRTDTQYF; cdr3_nt: TGTGCCAGCAGCTCGCGACTAGCGGGGGCCGCCGGGCGCACAGATACGCAGTATTTT
d_call: .; clone_size: .; v_call: TRBV11-3; j_call: TRBJ1-1; cdr3_aa: CASSLSQGHMNTEAFF; cdr3_nt: TGTGCCAGCAGCTTATCCCAGGGGCATATGAACACTGAAGCTTTCTTT
d_call: .; clone_size: .; v_call: TRBV2; j_call: TRBJ2-7; cdr3_aa: CASRPTGTLTTIKQYF; cdr3_nt: TGTGCCAGCAGGCCTACAGGGACCTTGACTACGATCAAGCAGTACTTC
d_call: .; clone_size: .; v_call: TRBV12-5; j_call: TRBJ1-1; cdr3_aa: CASGLSVAGLQAFF; cdr3_nt: TGTGCTAGTGGTTTGTCGGTGGCCGGCCTACAGGCTTTCTTT
d_call: TRBD1; clone_size: .; v_call: TRBV6-1; j_call: TRBJ1-6; cdr3_aa: CASSRQGMDSPLHF; cdr3_nt: TGTGCCAGCAGTAGACAGGGAATGGATTCACCCCTCCACTTT
d_call: .; clone_size: few; v_call: TRBV5-6; j_call: TRBJ1-1; cdr3_aa: CASSLGYGDTEAFF; cdr3_nt: TGTGCCAGCAGCTTGGGTTATGGGGATACTGAAGCTTTCTTT
d_call: TRBD1; clone_size: .; v_call: TRBV7-2; j_call: TRBJ1-2; cdr3_aa: CASSPQSGGAVGYTF; cdr3_nt: TGTGCCAGCAGCCCCCAGTCAGGGGGCGCGGTTGGCTACACCTTC
d_call: .; clone_size: .; v_call: TRBV21-1; j_call: TRBJ2-7; cdr3_aa: CASSKIHGQEAGVYYEQYF; cdr3_nt: TGTGCCAGCAGCAAAATTCATGGACAGGAAGCGGGAGTTTATTACGAGCAGTACTTC
d_call: .; clone_size: .; v_call: TRBV5-1; j_call: TRBJ2-2; cdr3_aa: CASSLMAGDTGELFF; cdr3_nt: TGCGCCAGCAGCTTGATGGCAGGGGACACCGGGGAGCTGTTTTTT
d_call: .; clone_size: .; v_call: TRBV10-1; j_call: TRBJ2-7; cdr3_aa: CASSARQDYEQYF; cdr3_nt: TGCGCCAGCAGTGCCCGACAGGATTACGAGCAGTACTTC
d_call: .; clone_size: .; v_call: TRBV7-3; j_call: TRBJ2-1; cdr3_aa: CASSPVGIGSNNEQFF; cdr3_nt: TGTGCCAGCAGCCCGGTGGGTATAGGGTCAAACAATGAGCAGTTCTTC
d_call: .; clone_size: .; v_call: TRBV14; j_call: TRBJ2-2; cdr3_aa: CASSQELGTGELFF; cdr3_nt: TGTGCCAGCAGCCAAGAATTGGGAACCGGGGAGCTGTTTTTT
d_call: TRBD1; clone_size: .; v_call: TRBV4-3; j_call: TRBJ2-1; cdr3_aa: CASSPKARTGNNEQFF; cdr3_nt: TGCGCCAGCAGCCCTAAAGCCCGGACAGGGAACAATGAGCAGTTCTTC
d_call: .; clone_size: .; v_call: TRBV21-1; j_call: TRBJ1-5; cdr3_aa: CASRNLRTGDNQPQHF; cdr3_nt: TGTGCCAGCAGAAACCTTAGGACAGGGGACAATCAGCCCCAGCATTTT
d_call: .; clone_size: .; v_call: TRBV4-1; j_call: TRBJ2-3; cdr3_aa: CASSQDSRQSTDTQYF; cdr3_nt: TGCGCCAGCAGCCAAGATTCCAGGCAAAGCACAGATACGCAGTATTTT
d_call: .; clone_size: .; v_call: TRBV6-5; j_call: TRBJ2-6; cdr3_aa: CASIQYGGANVLTF; cdr3_nt: TGTGCCAGCATCCAATACGGTGGGGCCAACGTCCTGACTTTC